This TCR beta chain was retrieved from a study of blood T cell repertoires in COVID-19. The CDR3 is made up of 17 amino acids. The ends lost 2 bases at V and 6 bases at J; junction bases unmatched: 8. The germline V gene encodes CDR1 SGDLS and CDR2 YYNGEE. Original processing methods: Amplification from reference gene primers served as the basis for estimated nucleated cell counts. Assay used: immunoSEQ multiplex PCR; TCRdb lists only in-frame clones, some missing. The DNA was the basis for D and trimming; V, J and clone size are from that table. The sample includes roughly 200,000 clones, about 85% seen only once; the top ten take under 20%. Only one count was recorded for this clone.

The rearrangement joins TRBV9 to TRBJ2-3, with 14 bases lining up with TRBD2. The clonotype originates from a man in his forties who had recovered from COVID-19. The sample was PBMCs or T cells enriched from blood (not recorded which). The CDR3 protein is CASSVGGTSGSWDTQYF. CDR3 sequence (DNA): TGTGCCAGCAGCGTGGGGGGGACTAGCGGGAGCTGGGATACGCAGTATTTT.